The 21 T cell receptor beta chains listed next were all sequenced from one sample in a study of blood T cell repertoires in COVID-19. The repertoire was sequenced with immunoSEQ multiplex PCR; TCRdb's copy has only in-frame clones and lacks some. The sample shows about 240,000 clones, about 80% of them seen only once. The sequenced sample consisted of peripheral blood. All receptors come from an elderly woman with acute or convalescent COVID-19.

The chain links TRBV19 to TRBJ1-4; no clear D gene. Per germline, CDR1 LNHDA and CDR2 SQIVND (reference sequence). The CDR3 is 15 residues long. The V end was cut by 4 bases, the J end by 4 bases, with 13 bases between. The CDR3 reads CASSSPRSGNEKLFF. CDR3 nucleotides: TGTGCCAGTAGTAGCCCGAGGTCCGGTAATGAAAAACTGTTTTTT.

This rearrangement joins TRBV30 to TRBJ2-4; 10 nucleotides align to TRBD1. CDR3 length: 16 amino acids. J gave up 1 base and V 3 bases, and 6 bases lay outside the gene matches. The V gene's germline CDR1 is GTSNPN and CDR2 SVGIG (reference sequence). CDR3 residues: CAWSEGQGLAKNIQYF. The DNA of the CDR3 is TGTGCCTGGAGCGAGGGACAGGGGCTCGCCAAAAACATTCAGTACTTC.

This clone appeared a single time. This sequence joins TRBV30 and TRBJ1-1, with D hard to call. Germline CDR1 GTSNPN, CDR2 SVGIG (reference sequence). CDR3 length equals 11 residues. Trimming stripped 3 bases from V and 1 base from J, with 3 bases between. CDR3 amino acids: CAWRANTEAFF. The CDR3 DNA sequence: TGTGCCTGGAGGGCGAACACTGAAGCTTTCTTT.

The genes are TRBV19 and TRBJ2-5; 7 bases align to TRBD2. The CDR3 length is 15 residues. The germline V gene encodes CDR1 LNHDA and CDR2 SQIVND (reference sequence). Trimming at V came to 3 bases and at J to 5 bases, leaving 9 bases not matched to a gene. Here the CDR3 DNA reads TGTGCCAGTAGTATGAGCGGGACCCGGGGGGAGACCCAGTACTTC. Translating it yields CASSMSGTRGETQYF.

The chain couples TRBV28 to TRBJ1-3; D may be TRBD1 (6 bases). In germline, CDR1 is MDHEN, CDR2 SYDVKM. The CDR3 is 14 residues long. V was clipped by 2 bases and J by 4 bases, with 9 bases between them. DNA for the CDR3: TGTGCCAGCAGTTTAACTACAGGGGGAAACACCATATATTTT. Amino acids: CASSLTTGGNTIYF. Variable domain in full (rest from reference TRBV28 and TRBJ1-3): DVKVTQSSRYLVKRTGEKVFLECVQDMDHENMFWYRQDPGLGLRLIYFSYDVKMKEKGDIPEGYSVSREKKERFSLILESASTNQTSMYLCASSLTTGGNTIYFGEGSWLTVV.

The chain's CDR3 is CASSLSPLAETYEQYF. CDR3 coding DNA: TGTGCCAGCAGCTTAAGTCCCCTAGCGGAGACCTACGAGCAGTACTTC. This rearrangement joins TRBV7-9 to TRBJ2-7; 7 bases align to TRBD2. V shed 2 bases and J 2 bases; nucleotides not matched to a gene: 9. CDR1 is SEHNR, CDR2 FQNEAQ, per germline (reference sequence). This CDR3 region has 16 residues.

V is TRBV28 and J is TRBJ2-2; D is unclear. The V end was cut by 4 bases, the J end by 4 bases, with 13 bases between. From germline, CDR1 is MDHEN and CDR2 SYDVKM. The CDR3 length is 15 residues. CDR3 residues: CASSSPSGPTGELFF. In nucleotides, the CDR3 is TGTGCCAGCAGTTCCCCCTCAGGCCCCACCGGGGAGCTGTTTTTT.

This clone was counted once. The chain joins TRBV27 to TRBJ2-7; 10 nucleotides line up with TRBD1. V lost 3 bases and J lost 6; bases outside the gene matches: 11. Germline CDR1 is MNHEY and CDR2 is SMNVEV (reference sequence). CDR3 length equals 16 residues. CDR3 bases: TGTGCCAGCAGTTTTAGTACGGGGACAGGGGCCCTCGAGCAGTACTTC. It codes for CASSFSTGTGALEQYF.

V usage is TRBV18 and J usage is TRBJ1-2; a possible D gene is TRBD1 (5 bases). From germline, CDR1 is KGHSH and CDR2 LQKENI. V shed 3 bases and J shed 8 bases, with 13 bases lying between them. The CDR3 runs 13 residues. The DNA of the CDR3 is TGTGCCAGCTCACCCCTAGACAGTAACGGCTACACCTTC. It codes for CASSPLDSNGYTF.

CDR3 region: CSVEQGLTEAFF. As DNA, the CDR3 is TGCAGCGTTGAACAGGGGTTAACTGAAGCTTTCTTT. The V call is TRBV29-1, the J call TRBJ1-1, with D maybe TRBD1 (6 bases). CDR1 is SQVTM, CDR2 ANQGSEA, per germline. This CDR3 has 12 residues. Trimming pared 2 bases from V and 5 bases from J, leaving 9 bases between.

This rearrangement joins TRBV6-6 to TRBJ1-1, with D maybe TRBD1 (5 bases). Germline CDR1 and CDR2: MNHNY and SVGAGI (reference sequence). CDR3 length equals 16 residues. Deletions cut 8 bases from V and 1 base from J, with 20 bases between. Here the CDR3 reads CASSSRGVGKNTEAFF. As DNA, the CDR3 is TGTGCCAGCTCTTCTCGGGGGGTGGGCAAGAACACTGAAGCTTTCTTT.

The V and J genes are TRBV5-4 and TRBJ2-3; 9 bases are shared with TRBD2. Looked up from germline, CDR1 is SGHNT and CDR2 is YYREEE (reference sequence). J gave up 0 bases and V 3 bases, and 14 bases lay outside the gene matches. This CDR3 contains 19 residues. CDR3 sequence reads: CASSSSRGGVYSSTDTQYF. The DNA for the CDR3 is TGTGCCAGCAGCTCCAGTCGCGGGGGGGTCTACTCTAGCACAGATACGCAGTATTTT.

The genes are TRBV6-1 and TRBJ1-2; D perhaps matches TRBD1 (5 bases). CDR3 length: 13 amino acids. V dropped 3 bases and J dropped 5 bases, with 10 bases sitting between them. Germline V gene data show CDR1 as MNHNS and CDR2 as SASEGT. The CDR3 protein is CASSEQGSYGYTF. DNA for the CDR3: TGTGCCAGCAGTGAGCAGGGTTCGTATGGCTACACCTTC.

The chain combines TRBV28 with TRBJ1-4; TRBD1 matches at 11 bases. Germline CDR1 is MDHEN and CDR2 is SYDVKM. After removal of 2 bases from V and 8 bases from J, the junction contained 4 bases not matched to a gene. The CDR3 runs to 15 residues. The CDR3 spells CASSLRTGGGEKLFF. The CDR3 DNA reads TGTGCCAGCAGTTTAAGGACAGGGGGCGGGGAAAAACTGTTTTTT.

This clone turned up a few times. CDR3 in DNA: TGCGCCAGCAGCTTGGCCTTGGGAGGGGTGGATGGCTACACCTTC. It yields the protein CASSLALGGVDGYTF. V usage is TRBV5-1 and J usage is TRBJ1-2; D may be TRBD1 (5 bases). CDR1 is SGHRS and CDR2 is YFSETQ in the germline V gene. Trimming shortened V by 0 bases and J by 6 bases, and 15 bases separated the two germline ends. This CDR3 comprises 15 residues.

The rearrangement links TRBV15 to TRBJ2-7, with 11 nucleotides matching TRBD2. CDR3 length: 14 amino acids. Germline loops: CDR1 LNHNV, CDR2 YYDKDF (reference sequence). The V and J ends lost 5 bases and 3 bases, in that order; junction bases with no gene match: 3. CDR3 nucleotides: TGTGCCACCAGCCGGGGGACTAGCGGCTACGAGCAGTACTTC. Translating it yields CATSRGTSGYEQYF.

V gene TRBV7-2 combines with J gene TRBJ2-3; 11 bases agree with TRBD2. This CDR3 region has 16 residues. Losses at the gene ends were 2 bases for V and 4 bases for J; bases not matched to a gene: 5. Germline V gives CDR1 SGHTA, CDR2 FQGNSA. CDR3 sequence (DNA): TGTGCCAGCAGCTTATGGGGTAGCGGGGGGGCAGATACGCAGTATTTT. This gives the protein CASSLWGSGGADTQYF.

The chain recombines TRBV28 with TRBJ1-2, with D possibly TRBD1 on 6 matching bases. The CDR3 runs to 15 residues. Trimming took off 4 bases at V and 5 bases at J, with 17 bases between the two ends. The germline CDR1 and CDR2 sequences are MDHEN and SYDVKM. The CDR3 sequence: CASSSIPTGIYGYTF. For the CDR3, the DNA is TGTGCCAGCAGTTCAATCCCCACAGGGATATATGGCTACACCTTC.

The chain is built from TRBV5-1 and TRBJ1-6; D is possibly TRBD1 (5 bases). Germline CDR1 reads SGHRS; CDR2 reads YFSETQ. The V end was cut by 5 bases, the J end by 10 bases, with 19 bases between. The CDR3 is 15 residues long. The CDR3 DNA sequence: TGCGCCAGCAGGGCCACGGGGGTCAGTAGGTCACCCCTCCACTTT. Its translation is CASRATGVSRSPLHF.

The chain is built from TRBV7-8 and TRBJ2-7; a weak D match, TRBD1 (5 bases). In germline, CDR1 is SGHVS, CDR2 FQNEAQ. The length of the CDR3 is 12 residues. The V gene lost 4 bases and the J gene lost 3 bases, with 7 bases spanning the gap. In nucleotides, the CDR3 is TGTGCCAGCAGCTGGGGCAGCTACGAGCAGTACTTC. This encodes CASSWGSYEQYF.

This rearrangement joins TRBV21-1 to TRBJ2-7; the tabulated D call, TRBD2, remains unverified against the DNA. TRBV21-1 is listed as a pseudogene. CDR3 length equals 16 residues. The CDR3 is CASTTLPADVTYEQYF. DNA of the CDR3: TGTGCCAGCACTACCCTCCCGGCGGATGTGACCTACGAGCAGTACTTC.